The rows below give T cell receptor beta chains drawn from one sample of a study of shared clonotypes between healthy human individuals. The table came from immunoSEQ multiplex PCR; TCRdb's copy has only in-frame clones and leaves some out. Among fewer than 130,000 clones listed, around 64% were seen once. The specimen sequenced was memory CD8+ T cells sorted from blood. The receptor source for this set is a woman aged 25 to 39 in good health. Each CDR3 is given with its conserved first and last residue. The D gene is left open where the match is weak. Not every row has a clone size; where given, it reads once, few, many or a size class.

CDR3aa	CDR3nt	j_gene	abundance	v_gene	d_gene
CASSPPLYQETQYF	TGTGCCAGCAGCCCACCGCTGTACCAAGAGACCCAGTACTTC	TRBJ2-5	.	TRBV7-6	.
CASSFLMGDYNEQFF	TGTGCCAGCAGCTTCCTTATGGGGGACTACAATGAGCAGTTCTTC	TRBJ2-1	.	TRBV7-6	.
CASRPRTAQETQYF	TGTGCCAGCAGACCGAGGACAGCACAAGAGACCCAGTACTTC	TRBJ2-5	.	TRBV11-2	.
CASSLISSGLRGTQYF	TGTGCCAGCAGCTTGATCTCTAGCGGACTCCGGGGGACCCAGTACTTC	TRBJ2-5	.	TRBV5-5	TRBD2
CASSFTLAGYTDTQYF	TGCGCCAGCAGCTTCACACTAGCGGGATATACAGATACGCAGTATTTT	TRBJ2-3	once	TRBV5-1	TRBD2
CASSLTLNPGQGLAGYTF	TGTGCCAGCAGTTTAACCCTCAATCCGGGACAGGGCTTAGCTGGCTACACCTTC	TRBJ1-2	.	TRBV28	TRBD1
CASSEGATNEQFF	TGTGCCAGCAGTGAGGGGGCTACCAATGAGCAGTTCTTC	TRBJ2-1	.	TRBV6-4	.
CASSDLFGKGEQFF	TGTGCCAGCAGTGACCTCTTCGGGAAGGGTGAGCAGTTCTTC	TRBJ2-1	.	TRBV2	.
CASSTGQGLEAFF	TGCGCCAGCAGTACGGGACAGGGCCTTGAAGCTTTCTTT	TRBJ1-1	once	TRBV5-1	TRBD1
CASSPQQNTEAFF	TGCGCCAGCAGCCCTCAGCAGAACACTGAAGCTTTCTTT	TRBJ1-1	.	TRBV5-1	.
CASSFPPGPEQYF	TGTGCCAGCAGCTTCCCCCCGGGGCCCGAGCAGTACTTC	TRBJ2-7	.	TRBV11-2	.
CASSPPEREMINEQFF	TGTGCCAGCAGTCCCCCCGAGCGGGAAATGATAAATGAGCAGTTCTTC	TRBJ2-1	many	TRBV28	TRBD2
CASSLGQPSLAYEQYF	TGTGCCAGCAGCTTAGGACAGCCCTCCCTCGCCTACGAGCAGTACTTC	TRBJ2-7	.	TRBV7-2	.
CASSPPATNKETQYF	TGTGCCAGCTCACCACCTGCCACCAACAAAGAGACCCAGTACTTC	TRBJ2-5	.	TRBV18	.
CASSHTLVYEQYF	TGTGCCAGCAGCCACACCTTAGTGTACGAGCAGTACTTC	TRBJ2-7	.	TRBV7-9	.
CASSENGVPGELFF	TGTGCCAGCAGTGAAAATGGGGTCCCCGGGGAGCTGTTTTTT	TRBJ2-2	.	TRBV2	.
CASTGTSYNEQFF	TGTGCCAGCACCGGGACTTCCTACAATGAGCAGTTCTTC	TRBJ2-1	.	TRBV7-8	.
CTVEGGKYGYTF	TGCACCGTTGAGGGCGGGAAGTATGGCTACACCTTC	TRBJ1-2	.	TRBV29-1	.
CASRQTGIEAFF	TGTGCCAGCAGGCAGACAGGGATTGAAGCTTTCTTT	TRBJ1-1	once	TRBV6-5	TRBD1
CASSDLGAQHF	TGTGCCAGCAGTGACCTTGGGGCCCAGCATTTT	TRBJ1-5	.	TRBV2	.
CASSLFGPGELFF	TGTGCCAGCAGTTTATTCGGACCCGGGGAGCTGTTTTTT	TRBJ2-2	few	TRBV6-5	.
CASSLGQVLVWTGELFF	TGTGCCAGCAGTTTGGGACAGGTATTAGTGTGGACCGGGGAGCTGTTTTTT	TRBJ2-2	.	TRBV28	TRBD1
CASRVKGTGELFF	TGTGCCAGCAGAGTAAAGGGCACCGGGGAGCTGTTTTTT	TRBJ2-2	.	TRBV14	.
CASSPGQDYGYTF	TGTGCCAGCAGTCCGGGACAGGACTATGGCTACACCTTC	TRBJ1-2	.	TRBV2	TRBD1
CASSHQVGQGGKSNQPQHF	TGTGCCAGCAGTCACCAGGTGGGGCAGGGGGGTAAGAGCAATCAGCCCCAGCATTTT	TRBJ1-5	.	TRBV7-8	TRBD1
CASETGGREQYF	TGTGCCAGCGAAACAGGGGGCCGCGAGCAGTACTTC	TRBJ2-7	.	TRBV2	TRBD1
CASSQDRASGIQYF	TGTGCCAGCAGCCAAGACAGGGCTTCGGGCATTCAGTACTTC	TRBJ2-4	many	TRBV4-2	.
CASSHRGPPTEQYF	TGTGCCAGCAGCCACCGCGGACCCCCGACCGAGCAGTACTTC	TRBJ2-7	.	TRBV14	.
CASSLFTPRGETEAFF	TGTGCCAGCAGTTTATTCACCCCTCGAGGGGAAACTGAAGCTTTCTTT	TRBJ1-1	.	TRBV27	.
CASSPVDAGELFF	TGCGCCAGCAGCCCAGTCGATGCCGGGGAGCTGTTTTTT	TRBJ2-2	.	TRBV4-1	.
CASSFYLRWSYGYTF	TGTGCCAGCAGCTTTTACCTGCGGTGGTCCTATGGCTACACCTTC	TRBJ1-2	.	TRBV5-4	.
CSVVGGATDTQYF	TGCAGCGTTGTTGGCGGGGCCACAGATACGCAGTATTTT	TRBJ2-3	.	TRBV29-1	.
CASSLAVLEQFF	TGTGCCAGCAGCTTAGCGGTGCTTGAGCAGTTCTTC	TRBJ2-1	.	TRBV7-9	.
CASSVGGHPNTEAFF	TGTGCCAGTAGTGTGGGGGGTCATCCGAACACTGAAGCTTTCTTT	TRBJ1-1	many	TRBV19	.
CASSLYRDNSPLHF	TGTGCCAGCAGTTTGTACAGGGATAATTCACCCCTCCACTTT	TRBJ1-6	many	TRBV27	.
CASSTGTDNSYEQYF	TGCGCCAGCAGCACCGGGACAGATAACTCCTACGAGCAGTACTTC	TRBJ2-7	.	TRBV5-1	TRBD1
CASSLGFMGSSYEQYF	TGTGCCAGCAGCTTAGGGTTTATGGGGAGCTCCTACGAGCAGTACTTC	TRBJ2-7	.	TRBV7-9	.
CASSLRGENEKLFF	TGTGCCAGCAGTTTACGGGGAGAAAATGAAAAACTGTTTTTT	TRBJ1-4	.	TRBV28	.
CAISDGGGDTQYF	TGTGCCATCAGTGACGGGGGAGGGGATACGCAGTATTTT	TRBJ2-3	.	TRBV10-3	TRBD2
CASNLALAGGDNEQFF	TGTGCCAGCAACTTAGCGCTAGCGGGAGGGGACAATGAGCAGTTCTTC	TRBJ2-1	.	TRBV7-7	TRBD2
CASSPSEGGKLFF	TGTGCCAGCAGTCCCTCTGAGGGGGGAAAACTGTTTTTT	TRBJ1-4	.	TRBV27	.
CASSFRTSRHNEQFF	TGTGCCAGCAGCTTTCGGACTAGCAGGCACAATGAGCAGTTCTTC	TRBJ2-1	.	TRBV7-9	TRBD2
CASSITWGPYEQYF	TGTGCCAGTAGTATAACTTGGGGGCCCTACGAGCAGTACTTC	TRBJ2-7	.	TRBV19	.
CATSRTREGPGEKLFF	TGTGCCACCAGCAGAACCCGTGAGGGGCCGGGTGAAAAACTGTTTTTT	TRBJ1-4	many	TRBV15	.